The 18 T cell receptor beta chains presented below share a single source sample, sequenced in a study of T cell changes during pregnancy in multiple sclerosis (dated by TCRdb to the late 2010s). The library was prepared using the immunoSEQ multiplex PCR assay. Held by TCRdb, this immuneACCESS table contains in-frame sequences only and omits some clones. Under half of the omission traces to an unresolved V gene where checked; the cause of the rest is unknown. This sample is represented by 70,000 to 90,000 clones; 80% to 95% of them were singletons. Of the sample, under 1.3% is held by the ten largest clones. The material sequenced was peripheral blood, taken in the first trimester of pregnancy. These receptors all stem from a female donor with multiple sclerosis, enrolled in a pregnancy study.

V is TRBV9 and J is TRBJ2-1, with D tentatively TRBD2 (6 bases). V was shortened by 3 bases and J by 4 bases, with 8 bases between the two germline ends. CDR3 length: 13 amino acids. Germline CDR1 reads SGDLS; CDR2 reads YYNGEE. The DNA for the CDR3 is TGTGCCAGCAGCGGCGGGACTTACAATGAGCAGTTCTTC. This encodes CASSGGTYNEQFF. Variable domain in full (rest from reference TRBV9 and TRBJ2-1): DSGVTQTPKHLITATGQRVTLRCSPRSGDLSVYWYQQSLDQGLQFLIQYYNGEERAKGNILERFSAQQFPDLHSELNLSSLELGDSALYFCASSGGTYNEQFFGPGTRLTVL.

The V and J genes are TRBV6-1 and TRBJ2-7; the match to TRBD1 covers 7 bases. CDR1 is MNHNS and CDR2 is SASEGT in the germline V gene. With 3 bases clipped from V and 0 bases from J, the junction kept 8 bases outside the gene matches. The CDR3 runs 16 residues. The CDR3 spells CASSDPGGTTSYEQYF. The CDR3 DNA reads as TGTGCCAGCAGTGACCCAGGGGGAACAACCTCCTACGAGCAGTACTTC.

This chain joins TRBV5-1 and TRBJ2-3; D might be TRBD2 (5 bases). The CDR3 runs 14 residues. The V end was cut by 0 bases, the J end by 5 bases, with 10 bases between. CDR1 is SGHRS, CDR2 YFSETQ, per germline. The CDR3 protein is CASSLAVREDTQYF. The CDR3 coding sequence is TGCGCCAGCAGCTTGGCCGTACGGGAAGATACGCAGTATTTT.

This clone was detected once. The gene calls are TRBV6-1 and TRBJ1-2; 11 bases agree with TRBD1. V lost 6 bases and J lost 7; bases outside the gene matches: 10. CDR3 length: 15 residues. Per the germline V gene, CDR1 is MNHNS and CDR2 is SASEGT. The CDR3: CASRPWDRGRVGYTF. CDR3 nucleotide sequence: TGTGCCAGCAGGCCCTGGGACAGGGGGAGAGTTGGCTACACCTTC.

This clone occurred a few times. The genes are TRBV25-1 and TRBJ1-2; 7 bases are a match to TRBD1. The CDR3 sequence is 14 residues long. Trimming cost V 4 bases and J 8 bases; bases outside gene matches: 10. Germline V gene sequence: CDR1 MGHDK, CDR2 SYGVNS. CDR3 in amino acids: CASSGTGEVGGYTF. The CDR3 coding sequence is TGTGCCAGCAGTGGAACAGGGGAGGTGGGCGGCTACACCTTC.

The chain carries TRBV4-2 and TRBJ1-5; a weak D match, TRBD1 (6 bases). V was trimmed by 3 bases and J by 1 base, leaving 10 bases between them. This CDR3 has 15 amino acids. Germline assignment: CDR1 LGHNA and CDR2 YNFKEQ. The CDR3 sequence is CASSQAGQSNQPQHF. The CDR3 coding sequence is TGTGCCAGCAGCCAGGCCGGACAGAGCAATCAGCCCCAGCATTTT.

The rearrangement joins TRBV25-1 to TRBJ1-4, with 10 bases that match TRBD1. CDR3 size: 16 residues. CDR1 and CDR2 (germline): MGHDK, SYGVNS. Trimming took 2 bases from V and 8 from J; bases not matched to a gene: 8. The CDR3 DNA is TGTGCCAGCAGTGAACTCGGGACAGGGGATCGGGAAAAACTGTTTTTT. The encoded protein is CASSELGTGDREKLFF.

This clone was seen just once. The chain has TRBV19 and TRBJ2-1; D may be TRBD2 (6 bases). Germline-derived CDR1 and CDR2 are LNHDA and SQIVND (reference sequence). The V end lost 9 bases, the J end lost 0 bases, and 15 bases lay between the germline ends. CDR3 length: 15 amino acids. Here the CDR3 DNA reads TGTGCCAGCCTCCCGGGGGACGACTCCTACAATGAGCAGTTCTTC. Amino acids: CASLPGDDSYNEQFF.

The rearrangement joins TRBV5-1 to TRBJ1-2; a weak D match, TRBD1 (6 bases). The CDR3 consists of 14 residues. Germline CDR1 is SGHRS and CDR2 is YFSETQ. Trimming left V 0 bases short and J 0 bases short, with 6 bases between. CDR3 sequence reads: CASSLGTANYGYTF. CDR3 DNA: TGCGCCAGCAGCTTGGGGACAGCTAACTATGGCTACACCTTC.

J is TRBJ1-3 and V is TRBV11-2, with unresolved D. Between the trimmed V and J ends, which lost 1 base and 4 bases, there was a span of 2 bases. The CDR3 sequence is 12 residues long. Per germline, CDR1 SGHAT and CDR2 FQNNGV. The CDR3 DNA follows: TGTGCCAGCAGCTTAGCAGGAAACACCATATATTTT. This gives the protein CASSLAGNTIYF.

The chain carries TRBV15 and TRBJ2-4; 10 bases agree with TRBD1. The trim removed 2 bases at V and 3 bases at J, leaving 10 bases unmatched. This CDR3 spans 18 amino acids. CDR1 LNHNV and CDR2 YYDKDF come from the germline V gene (reference sequence). CDR3 amino acids: CATSRRDRGQGVKNIQYF. In nucleotides, the CDR3 is TGTGCCACCAGCAGACGTGACAGGGGGCAGGGGGTCAAAAACATTCAGTACTTC.

V and J are TRBV28 and TRBJ1-5, with TRBD1 as a possible D gene (5 bases). Germline-derived CDR1 and CDR2 are MDHEN and SYDVKM. V was pared by 7 bases and J by 9 bases, with 19 bases between. CDR3 size: 14 residues. The CDR3 DNA follows: TGTGCCAGCACACCCCCGGGGGGATGGGGGCCCCAGCATTTT. Encoded protein: CASTPPGGWGPQHF. Full variable domain (missing parts from reference TRBV28 and TRBJ1-5): DVKVTQSSRYLVKRTGEKVFLECVQDMDHENMFWYRQDPGLGLRLIYFSYDVKMKEKGDIPEGYSVSREKKERFSLILESASTNQTSMYLCASTPPGGWGPQHFGDGTRLSIL.

CDR3 residues: CASSAQDSTYEQYF. In DNA form, the CDR3 reads TGTGCCAGCAGCGCGCAGGACAGTACCTACGAGCAGTACTTC. The chain employs TRBV9 and TRBJ2-5; the D gene is possibly TRBD1 (6 bases). TRBJ2-7 explains the end of the DNA better; the J call may be wrong. Germline V lookup: CDR1 SGDLS, CDR2 YYNGEE. The CDR3 runs 14 residues.

The chain employs TRBV6-5 and TRBJ1-6, with a possible D match to TRBD1 (5 bases). The CDR3 length is 16 residues. From germline, CDR1 is MNHEY and CDR2 SVGAGI. Trimming cost V 4 bases and J 7 bases, with 17 bases left between them. CDR3 DNA: TGTGCCAGCAGTTTCGGGCAGGGAGGTGGCAATTCACCCCTCCACTTT. This codes for CASSFGQGGGNSPLHF.

J is TRBJ2-2 and V is TRBV5-1; 9 bases fit TRBD2. The CDR3 consists of 16 residues. Germline trimming cut 4 bases from V and 1 base from J; bases unmatched to any gene: 5. Germline loops: CDR1 SGHRS, CDR2 YFSETQ. CDR3 protein: CASSHRSGGNTGELFF. The CDR3 region has the DNA TGCGCCAGCAGCCACCGTAGCGGGGGGAACACCGGGGAGCTGTTTTTT.

Only one count was recorded for this clone. This chain connects TRBV28 to TRBJ2-1; 10 nucleotides match TRBD2. CDR3 size: 16 residues. The ends lost 2 bases at V and 7 bases at J; junction bases unmatched: 8. Germline V lookup: CDR1 MDHEN, CDR2 SYDVKM. CDR3 nucleotides: TGTGCCAGCAGTTTAATGCTAGCGGGAGCGTGGAATGAGCAGTTCTTC. Its translation: CASSLMLAGAWNEQFF.

The rearrangement uses TRBV5-1 and TRBJ1-1; no firm D call. The CDR3 extends over 16 amino acids. Looked up from germline, CDR1 is SGHRS and CDR2 is YFSETQ. V dropped 0 bases and J dropped 0 bases, with 12 bases sitting between them. DNA of the CDR3: TGCGCCAGCAGCTTGGCCGGTATGCCGGTGAACACTGAAGCTTTCTTT. Translated: CASSLAGMPVNTEAFF.

The V call is TRBV7-9, the J call TRBJ2-1; the match to TRBD2 covers 7 bases. Trimming cost V 1 base and J 5 bases; bases outside gene matches: 11. The CDR3 loop spans 17 amino acids. Germline V gene data show CDR1 as SEHNR and CDR2 as FQNEAQ (reference sequence). CDR3 in amino acids: CASSLGSGEGTHNEQFF. In DNA form, the CDR3 reads TGTGCCAGCAGCTTAGGGTCCGGGGAGGGAACCCACAATGAGCAGTTCTTC.